Presented here are 21 T cell receptor beta chains from one specimen sequenced in a study of T-cell memory formation after mild COVID-19. Using its own MiXCR run on the 5' RACE reads, TCRdb lists one record per CDR3 protein. In the table there are a few hundred thousand distinct CDR3 sequences, just under 20% of which are singletons. Material: PBMCs or a T cell subset sorted from them (not recorded which). The receptors were sampled from a man aged 18 to 30 who had mild COVID-19 (a few samples of this study predate the infection). Cell type and time point are not known.

The chain is built from TRBV7-2 and TRBJ2-3; 8 nucleotides line up with TRBD2. Losses at the gene ends were 3 bases for V and 5 bases for J; bases not matched to a gene: 4. The CDR3 sequence is 14 residues long. Germline assignment: CDR1 SGHTA and CDR2 FQGNSA. The CDR3 protein is CASSFTGGQDTQYF. As DNA, the CDR3 is TGTGCCAGCAGCTTTACGGGGGGGCAAGATACGCAGTATTTT. Full variable domain (missing parts from reference TRBV7-2 and TRBJ2-3): GAGVSQSPSNKVTEKGKDVELRCDPISGHTALYWYRQSLGQGLEFLIYFQGNSAPDKSGLPSDRFSAERTGGSVSTLTIQRTQQEDSAVYLCASSFTGGQDTQYFGPGTRLTVL.

This clonotype was seen only a few times. The V gene is TRBV19, the J gene TRBJ2-7, with 7 bases that match TRBD1. J was trimmed by 5 bases and V by 3 bases; bases with no gene match: 13. In germline, CDR1 is LNHDA, CDR2 SQIVND (reference sequence). This CDR3 contains 16 residues. The DNA of the CDR3 is TGTGCCAGTAGTATCCTCTTTGGGACAGCTCCCAACGAGCAGTACTTC. It yields the protein CASSILFGTAPNEQYF.

This clonotype was seen more than once but under ten times. This sequence joins TRBV12-3 or TRBV12-4 and TRBJ2-5, with D perhaps TRBD1 or TRBD2 (5 bases each). V was clipped by 3 bases and J by 4 bases, with 12 bases between them. The CDR3 is 14 amino acids. The CDR3 sequence is CASSLTRGVETQYF. The CDR3 nucleotides read TGTGCCAGCAGTTTGACCCGAGGGGTAGAGACCCAGTACTTC.

The CDR3 sequence is CASTRDIQETQYF. The CDR3 nucleotides are TGCGCCAGCACCAGGGACATCCAAGAGACCCAGTACTTC. This rearrangement joins TRBV5-1 to TRBJ2-5; D possibly corresponds to TRBD1 (6 bases). Germline-derived CDR1 and CDR2 are SGHRS and YFSETQ. Trimming shortened V by 6 bases and J by 1 base, and 10 bases separated the two germline ends. The CDR3 contains 13 residues. Full variable domain (missing parts from reference TRBV5-1 and TRBJ2-5): KAGVTQTPRYLIKTRGQQVTLSCSPISGHRSVSWYQQTPGQGLQFLFEYFSETQRNKGNFPGRFSGRQFSNSRSEMNVSTLELGDSALYLCASTRDIQETQYFGPGTRLLVL.

This clonotype showed up just once. V gene TRBV12-3 or TRBV12-4 combines with J gene TRBJ2-4, with D tentatively TRBD1 (6 bases). This CDR3 comprises 13 residues. V was clipped by 5 bases and J by 6 bases, with 11 bases between them. This CDR3 is CASSTSRGNIQYF. The CDR3 region has the DNA TGTGCCAGCAGTACGAGCAGGGGAAACATTCAGTACTTC.

The rearrangement uses TRBV20-1 and TRBJ2-7, with D unresolved. The CDR3 length is 14 residues. Trimming took 1 base from V and 3 from J, leaving 13 bases between them. Germline values: CDR1 DFQATT, CDR2 SNEGSKA (reference sequence). The CDR3 here is CSARAAWARYEQYF. DNA of the CDR3: TGCAGTGCTAGAGCCGCCTGGGCTCGCTACGAGCAGTACTTC.

This clonotype was seen at least ten times. This chain uses TRBV7-2 with TRBJ2-5, with 9 bases aligning to TRBD2. The CDR3 consists of 18 residues. Germline CDR1 SGHTA, CDR2 FQGNSA. V gave up 1 base and J gave up 5 bases; unmatched junction bases: 14. As DNA, the CDR3 is TGTGCCAGCAGCTTAGGCGGTGCTAGCGGGGCCCCTCGGGAGACCCAGTACTTC. This translates into CASSLGGASGAPRETQYF.

The chain employs TRBV6-4 and TRBJ2-3; D gene ambiguous. The CDR3 covers 15 residues. The ends were cut back, 9 bases at V and 0 bases at J, with 16 bases in the middle. CDR1 is MRHNA and CDR2 is SNTAGT in the germline V gene. CDR3 residues: CASSKDPGSTDTQYF. The CDR3 coding sequence is TGTGCCAGTAGTAAGGACCCGGGTAGCACAGATACGCAGTATTTT.

The chain uses TRBV5-1 and TRBJ1-2, with D possibly TRBD1 on 5 matching bases. The CDR3 contains 13 residues. Germline loops: CDR1 SGHRS, CDR2 YFSETQ. Deletions cut 4 bases from V and 3 bases from J, with 10 bases between. The CDR3 coding sequence is TGCGCCAGCAGCCAGCAGGGATACTATGGCTACACCTTC. Translated, it gives CASSQQGYYGYTF.

This rearrangement joins TRBV20-1 to TRBJ2-7; D gene uncertain. Trimming shortened V by 5 bases and J by 2 bases, and 10 bases separated the two germline ends. Germline lookup yields CDR1 DFQATT and CDR2 SNEGSKA (reference sequence). CDR3 length: 12 residues. The CDR3 region is CSAAVGPYEQYF. In DNA form, the CDR3 reads TGCAGTGCTGCGGTGGGCCCCTACGAGCAGTACTTC.

This clonotype came up a few times. The chain carries TRBV20-1 and TRBJ1-1; tentative D call: TRBD1 (5 bases). The V gene's germline CDR1 is DFQATT and CDR2 SNEGSKA (reference sequence). V dropped 3 bases and J dropped 6 bases, with 20 bases sitting between them. This CDR3 region has 15 residues. The CDR3 loop reads CSASPLLGARAEAFF. CDR3 nucleotides: TGCAGTGCTAGTCCCCTTCTCGGGGCGAGGGCTGAAGCTTTCTTT.

This clonotype came up a few times. The chain employs TRBV14 and TRBJ1-1; the D gene is possibly TRBD1 (5 bases). CDR3 length equals 11 residues. V was clipped by 3 bases and J by 11 bases, with 10 bases between them. Germline-derived CDR1 and CDR2 are SGHDN and FVKESK. The CDR3 DNA reads as TGTGCCAGCAGCCAGACGACAGCGGCTTTCTTT. It translates to CASSQTTAAFF.

J is TRBJ2-3 and V is TRBV11-2; a possible D gene is TRBD2 (7 bases). The CDR3 has 16 amino acids. Germline V lookup: CDR1 SGHAT, CDR2 FQNNGV. V lost 3 bases to trimming and J lost 6 bases, with 19 bases between them. This chain's CDR3 is CASSFAPRRGPDTQYF. In DNA form, the CDR3 reads TGTGCCAGCAGCTTCGCCCCTCGGCGGGGGCCGGATACGCAGTATTTT.

This clonotype was detected a few times. The gene calls are TRBV20-1 and TRBJ2-3; a possible D gene is TRBD1 (6 bases). Trimming took off 1 base at V and 0 bases at J, with 20 bases between the two ends. This CDR3 region has 18 residues. The germline gives CDR1 DFQATT, CDR2 SNEGSKA (reference sequence). The CDR3 DNA reads as TGCAGTGCTAGAGGACAGGCAACGGAGGTTTATAGCACAGATACGCAGTATTTT. This sequence encodes CSARGQATEVYSTDTQYF.

V gene TRBV5-1 combines with J gene TRBJ1-5, with D tentatively TRBD1 (6 bases). CDR3 size: 14 residues. Germline V gives CDR1 SGHRS, CDR2 YFSETQ. Trimming took 5 bases from V and 0 from J, leaving 9 bases between them. The CDR3 here is CASSPDSSNQPQHF. Written as DNA, the CDR3 is TGCGCCAGCAGTCCGGACAGTAGCAATCAGCCCCAGCATTTT.

This chain joins TRBV7-8 and TRBJ1-6; D ambiguous. CDR1 and CDR2 from the germline V gene are SGHVS and FQNEAQ. This CDR3 spans 19 amino acids. V was clipped by 5 bases and J by 5 bases, with 25 bases between them. The CDR3 loop is CASSPPGPVGVSDNSPLHF. In nucleotides, the CDR3 is TGTGCCAGCAGCCCACCCGGCCCAGTCGGGGTCTCAGATAATTCACCCCTCCACTTT. The whole variable domain, filled in from reference TRBV7-8 and TRBJ1-6, reads GAGVSQSPRYKVAKRGQDVALRCDPISGHVSLFWYQQALGQGPEFLTYFQNEAQLDKSGLPSDRFFAERPEGSVSTLKIQRTQQEDSAVYLCASSPPGPVGVSDNSPLHFGNGTRLTVT.

The table lists this clonotype with a few counts. The chain couples TRBV7-6 to TRBJ2-2; 7 bases align to TRBD1. The CDR3 loop spans 16 amino acids. Per germline, CDR1 SGHVS and CDR2 FNYEAQ. Trimming took 0 bases from V and 4 from J; bases not matched to a gene: 5. CDR3 DNA: TGTGCCAGCAGCTTAGCTCTACAGGGGCGCACCGGGGAGCTGTTTTTT. Its protein product is CASSLALQGRTGELFF.

This chain uses TRBV7-2 with TRBJ2-3, with 7 bases aligning to TRBD1. Germline CDR1 SGHTA, CDR2 FQGNSA. Trimming removed 4 bases from V and 3 bases from J; junction bases left unmatched: 4. The CDR3 loop spans 14 amino acids. The CDR3 reads CASSSGQMTDTQYF. CDR3 DNA sequence: TGTGCCAGCAGCTCGGGACAGATGACAGATACGCAGTATTTT.

The chain combines TRBV18 with TRBJ1-5, with TRBD1 identical over 8 bases. The V and J ends lost 1 base and 2 bases, in that order; junction bases with no gene match: 10. The CDR3 sequence is 18 residues long. CDR1 and CDR2 (germline): KGHSH, LQKENI. CDR3 sequence: CASSPRAPRGQGNQPQHF. The CDR3 region has the DNA TGTGCCAGCTCACCACGGGCCCCCAGGGGGCAGGGCAATCAGCCCCAGCATTTT. Looking up the rest from reference TRBV18 and TRBJ1-5 gives the full variable domain: NAGVMQNPRHLVRRRGQEARLRCSPMKGHSHVYWYRQLPEEGLKFMVYLQKENIIDESGMPKERFSAEFPKEGPSILRIQQVVRGDSAAYFCASSPRAPRGQGNQPQHFGDGTRLSIL.

The sample holds a few counts of this clonotype. The chain employs TRBV6-1 and TRBJ2-7; D might be TRBD1 (5 bases). Trimming shortened V by 6 bases and J by 4 bases, and 10 bases separated the two germline ends. The CDR3 consists of 12 residues. CDR1 and CDR2 (germline): MNHNS, SASEGT. The CDR3 DNA sequence: TGTGCCAGCAGGGACACAGGATACGAGCAGTACGTC. As protein: CASRDTGYEQYV.

The gene calls are TRBV5-4 and TRBJ2-7; D is perhaps TRBD1 (6 bases). CDR3 length: 14 residues. From germline, CDR1 is SGHNT and CDR2 YYREEE (reference sequence). Trimming pared 2 bases from V and 4 bases from J, leaving 13 bases between. The CDR3 loop reads CASSFVGTPYEQYF. In DNA form, the CDR3 reads TGTGCCAGCAGCTTCGTCGGGACACCATACGAGCAGTACTTC.